In this sample, the clone carrying this TCR beta chain turned up a few times. What it binds is unknown. The authors reverse transcribed all of the isolated RNA, so sequencing captured expressed TCRB transcripts. Mean read depth for naive, central memory and regulatory T cell samples was approximately 3.57 million reads. TCRdb keeps only in-frame clones here, not all; method: immunoSEQ multiplex PCR. Counted here are 200,000 to 300,000 clones, approximately 15% occurring once; the ten biggest clones make up approximately 0.018%. The sample is drawn from a study of beta chain features in type 1 diabetes. Study-wide context: The patient and healthy donor groups were comparable for age, gender and cell yields.

Regarding the study as a whole: Type 1 diabetes patients showed a moderate but significant shortening of TCRB CDR3s in all four CD4+ subsets. Among patients, naive, central memory and Treg TCRB repertoires appeared more similar than among healthy donors.

The germline gives CDR1 MNHEY, CDR2 SMNVEV (reference sequence). V trimming: 7 bases; J trimming: 3 bases; junction bases outside the gene matches: 13. The CDR3 has 16 amino acids. The source material was naive CD4+ T cells from blood. This TCR derives from a man aged 25-40 years with type 1 diabetes. V and J are TRBV27 and TRBJ2-3; TRBD1 aligns across 7 bases. The DNA of the CDR3 is TGTGCCAGCACCCTACCCGACAGGGAAGAGACAGATACGCAGTATTTT. Encoded protein: CASTLPDREETDTQYF.